This TCR beta chain was recorded in a study of cytomegalovirus exposure and HLA in healthy donors. PCR was performed using 60 Vbeta and 13 Jbeta primers. The repertoire was sequenced with immunoSEQ multiplex PCR; TCRdb's copy has only in-frame clones and lacks some. Here the sample spans over 85,000 clones, around 70% being singletons. Trimming removed 4 bases from V and 4 bases from J; junction bases left unmatched: 6. The length of the CDR3 is 13 residues. The germline gives CDR1 SQVTM, CDR2 ANQGSEA. A remark on this clone: The antigen is undetermined.

Broader study findings: Among TCR sequences, most were rare, though some public TCRs appeared in many donors. Later analysis identified a missense DCLRE1C variant that was linked to TCR beta V- and J-gene trimming. The authors reported that TCR beta sequences could predict HLA-A and HLA-B alleles. These predictions were accurate for most subjects in the first cohort.

Sequencing was carried out using PBMCs. This chain uses TRBV29-1 with TRBJ1-1; 7 bases line up with TRBD1. The source of this sequence is a female donor in good health and CMV-seronegative. The CDR3 sequence: CSVGQGIGTEAFF. In DNA form, the CDR3 reads TGCAGCGTTGGACAGGGAATTGGCACTGAAGCTTTCTTT.